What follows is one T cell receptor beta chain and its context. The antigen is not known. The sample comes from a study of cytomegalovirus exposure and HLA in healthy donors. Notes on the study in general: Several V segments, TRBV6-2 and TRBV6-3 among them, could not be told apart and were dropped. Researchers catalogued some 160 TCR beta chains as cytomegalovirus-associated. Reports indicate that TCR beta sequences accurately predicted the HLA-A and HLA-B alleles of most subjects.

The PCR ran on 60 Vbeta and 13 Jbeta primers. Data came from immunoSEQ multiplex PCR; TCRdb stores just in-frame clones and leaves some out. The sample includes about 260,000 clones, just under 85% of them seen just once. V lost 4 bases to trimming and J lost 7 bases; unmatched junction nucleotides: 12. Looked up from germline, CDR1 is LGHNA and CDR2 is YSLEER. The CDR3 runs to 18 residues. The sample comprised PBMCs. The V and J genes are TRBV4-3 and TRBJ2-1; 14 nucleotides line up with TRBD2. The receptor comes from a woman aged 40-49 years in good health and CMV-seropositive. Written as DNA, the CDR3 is TGCGCCAGCAGCCCAAAGGCAGCCGGGACTAGCGGGAGTAATGAGCAGTTCTTC. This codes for CASSPKAAGTSGSNEQFF.